The clone carrying this T cell receptor beta chain came up many times. Antigen: not known. Original processing methods: Built for papillary thyroid cancer, a distant-metastasis classifier drew on CDR3 differences across clinicopathological groups. With MiXCR, TCRdb reprocessed the PCR reads. Here the V and J calls rest on TCRdb's processing, not on the authors' analysis. The repertoire holds roughly 98,000 clones, with more than 12% as singletons. Germline CDR1 reads SGHRS; CDR2 reads YFSETQ. The length of the CDR3 is 14 residues. With 0 bases clipped from V and 4 bases from J, the junction kept 4 bases outside the gene matches. The data stem from a study of metastatic and nonmetastatic thyroid tumors. Across the study: Samples came from malignant and benign thyroid patients, and repertoires were compared across blood and tumor or nodule tissue.

Treatment of any kind had been given to no patient before thyroid surgery. Study outcomes and limitations: It was reportedly found that TCR beta diversity was significantly higher in malignant thyroid tumors than in benign nodules, a difference seen in both blood and tumor samples.

The V and J genes are TRBV5-1 and TRBJ2-7; 7 bases align to TRBD1. The sequence was collected from a female donor with papillary thyroid cancer or a benign thyroid nodule (not recorded which). Some clones in this sample may be carry-over from other donors' samples. The material sequenced was blood. The CDR3 reads CASSLDTGDYEQYF. CDR3 sequence (DNA): TGCGCCAGCAGCTTGGACACAGGGGATTACGAGCAGTACTTC.